This T cell receptor (beta chain) was identified during a study of blood T cell repertoires in COVID-19. This clone occurred many times. The table came from immunoSEQ multiplex PCR; TCRdb's copy has only in-frame clones and leaves some out. In the table there are over 250,000 clones, 80% to 90% of which are singletons. This CDR3 contains 15 residues. The V gene end was trimmed by 6 bases and the J gene end by 7 bases; junction bases not matched to a gene: 10. Germline V gene data show CDR1 as LNHDA and CDR2 as SQIVND (reference sequence). The V and J genes are TRBV19 and TRBJ1-4; 8 bases agree with TRBD1. The sequence derives from a woman in her 70s with acute or convalescent COVID-19. The sequenced material came from peripheral blood. CDR3 loop: CASSWAGQGAEKLFF. CDR3 bases: TGTGCCAGTAGCTGGGCCGGACAGGGCGCTGAAAAACTGTTTTTT.